These T cell receptor beta chains were read from a single sample in a study of blood T cell repertoires in COVID-19. Here immunoSEQ multiplex PCR was the method, and the copy in TCRdb shows in-frame clones only, minus some. The sample consists of some 250,000 clones, around 80% of them appearing once. The sequenced sample consisted of peripheral blood. The receptors were gathered from a man aged 80 or over with acute or convalescent COVID-19. The CDR3 runs from the conserved cysteine through the conserved F or W. Size tells how often a clone was seen (once, few, many) or the class of an expanded clone, and some rows leave it out.

V	J	size	CDR3
TRBV28	TRBJ1-4	-	CASTGAGTGFEKLFF
TRBV7-2	TRBJ2-1	-	CASSLGRGPYNEQFF
TRBV6-5	TRBJ1-4	-	CASTQGAVVEKLFF
TRBV19	TRBJ2-6	once	CASSMVGASSGRAAGANVLTF
TRBV2	TRBJ2-6	-	CASTLTRTGVSGANVLTF
TRBV4-1	TRBJ2-7	once	CASSKDFVSYEQYF
TRBV6-5	TRBJ1-6	-	CASIRTGGFNSPLHF
TRBV28	TRBJ1-6	-	CASIGGGPANSPLHF
TRBV6-5	TRBJ2-3	-	CASTSGQGTDTQYF
TRBV5-1	TRBJ1-3	-	CASYPGGNRGNTIYF
TRBV5-1	TRBJ2-2	-	CARKIHGGNTGELFF
TRBV6-5	TRBJ1-3	few	CATTGSGNTIYF
TRBV3-1/TRBV3-2	TRBJ2-7	many	CASSGLAAPHEQYF
TRBV4-2	TRBJ2-1	-	CASSLPGASAHNEQFF
TRBV7-4	TRBJ2-3	-	CASRLCCLTGTDTQYF
TRBV5-1	TRBJ2-3	-	CASSSGLAGDTDTQYF
TRBV5-4	TRBJ2-5	-	CASSLSVLETQYF
TRBV3-1/TRBV3-2	TRBJ1-5	-	CASSPGVNQPQHF
TRBV18	TRBJ2-5	once	CASSPLGGMETQYF
TRBV6-5	TRBJ1-4	-	CASSYPGTNEKLFF
TRBV10-1	TRBJ2-7	-	CASSEPGGEQYF
TRBV13	TRBJ2-1	-	CASSSTGGPGNEQFF
TRBV10-3	TRBJ2-7	-	CAIKPPGLLYEQYF
TRBV9	TRBJ2-5	few	CASSVQGMGQETQYF
TRBV3-1/TRBV3-2	TRBJ1-5	-	CASATGTGLTQPQHF
TRBV24-1	TRBJ1-5	-	CATSDSPAGQGTNQPQHF
TRBV12-3/TRBV12-4	TRBJ1-2	-	CASKRTEGYGYTF
TRBV6-5	TRBJ2-7	-	CATGQGAYEQYF
TRBV28	TRBJ1-2	few	CASSLLSTYGYTF
TRBV7-2	TRBJ2-2	-	CASSLVGADTGELFF
TRBV7-9	TRBJ2-7	-	CASSSHTPLAGVREQYF
TRBV2	TRBJ1-5	few	CASSIQGPNNQPQHF
TRBV24-1	TRBJ1-1	-	CATSAGVDGTEAFF
TRBV7-2	TRBJ2-4	-	CASSYSSPKNIQYF
TRBV3-1/TRBV3-2	TRBJ1-1	-	CASSPRGNTEAFF
TRBV19	TRBJ2-6	-	CASQSGSPGSGANVLTF
TRBV11-2	TRBJ2-7	-	CASSSSRDRGLYEQYF
TRBV1	TRBJ1-2	-	CTSNPQGGYGYTF
TRBV19	TRBJ2-3	-	CASSSTSGSTDTQYF
TRBV6-5	TRBJ1-2	-	CASSYVQGLFYGYTF
TRBV19	TRBJ1-2	-	CASSKDRGGYTF
TRBV10-3	TRBJ2-5	-	CAISEQGAGETQYF
TRBV3-1/TRBV3-2	TRBJ2-5	-	CASSQVLEGETQYF
TRBV28	TRBJ1-5	-	CASSWADRKVNQPQHF
TRBV7-2	TRBJ2-1	-	CASSPRWRDHNEQFF
TRBV5-1	TRBJ2-7	-	CASSEGQVEQYF
TRBV19	TRBJ2-5	-	CASSRLAGVKETQYF
TRBV9	TRBJ1-3	-	CASSVGGTGNTIYF
TRBV7-8	TRBJ1-6	-	CASSSTGLSSPLHF
TRBV5-1	TRBJ2-3	-	CASSVRQSTDTQYF
TRBV2	TRBJ1-4	-	CASNQRATNEKLFF
TRBV6-1	TRBJ2-2	-	CASSEPGQKTGELFF
TRBV28	TRBJ2-3	-	CASSSQGDTQYF
TRBV28	TRBJ2-7	-	CASRATGGSYEQYF
TRBV27	TRBJ2-3	-	CASSLKTSGSLNTQYF
TRBV7-9	TRBJ2-5	-	CASSLNQETQYF
TRBV6-5	TRBJ1-2	-	CASAPRNYGYTF